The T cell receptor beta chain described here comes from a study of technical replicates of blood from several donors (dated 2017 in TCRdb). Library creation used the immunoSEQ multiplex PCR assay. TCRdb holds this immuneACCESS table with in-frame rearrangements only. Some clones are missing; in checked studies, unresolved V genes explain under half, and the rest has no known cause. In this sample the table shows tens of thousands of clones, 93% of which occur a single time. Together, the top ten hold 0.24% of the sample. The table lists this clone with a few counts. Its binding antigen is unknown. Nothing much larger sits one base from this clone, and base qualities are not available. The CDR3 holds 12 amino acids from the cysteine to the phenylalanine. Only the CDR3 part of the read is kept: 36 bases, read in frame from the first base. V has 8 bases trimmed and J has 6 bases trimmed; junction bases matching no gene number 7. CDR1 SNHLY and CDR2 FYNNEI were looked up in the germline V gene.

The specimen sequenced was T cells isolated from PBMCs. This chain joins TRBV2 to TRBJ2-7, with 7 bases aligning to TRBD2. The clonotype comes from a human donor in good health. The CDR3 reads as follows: CASRDGRSEQYF. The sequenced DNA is TGTGCCAGCCGGGACGGGAGGAGCGAGCAGTACTTC.